The next 28 T cell receptor beta chains were all read from a single sample in a study of cytomegalovirus exposure and HLA in healthy donors. The PCR ran on 60 Vbeta and 13 Jbeta primers. Measured with immunoSEQ multiplex PCR; TCRdb has only the in-frame clones, and not every one. The sample contains about 160,000 clones, roughly 85% of which appear only once. The specimen sequenced was PBMCs. The receptors were sampled from a woman aged 45-60 years in good health and CMV-seropositive.

The chain carries TRBV10-2 and TRBJ2-5; the match to TRBD2 covers 14 bases. Germline trimming cut 8 bases from V and 5 bases from J; bases unmatched to any gene: 7. This CDR3 is 15 amino acids long. CDR1 is WSHSY and CDR2 is SAAADI in the germline V gene. DNA for the CDR3: TGCGCCAGCGCCGCGGGACTAGCGGGAGTTGAGACCCAGTACTTC. Its translation: CASAAGLAGVETQYF.

The chain carries TRBV19 and TRBJ2-5; D gene ambiguous. Trimming pared 4 bases from V and 5 bases from J, leaving 5 bases between. Germline CDR1 LNHDA, CDR2 SQIVND (reference sequence). CDR3 length equals 11 residues. The CDR3, as DNA: TGTGCCAGTAGTACTAGGGAGACCCAGTACTTC. Protein: CASSTRETQYF.

The rearrangement joins TRBV9 to TRBJ2-1; the match to TRBD1 covers 10 bases. CDR1 and CDR2 from the germline V gene are SGDLS and YYNGEE. Germline trimming cut 0 bases from V and 8 bases from J; bases unmatched to any gene: 5. This CDR3 spans 15 amino acids. DNA of the CDR3: TGTGCCAGCAGCGTAGGGACAGGGGGTTGGGATGAGCAGTTCTTC. Protein: CASSVGTGGWDEQFF.

V usage is TRBV28 and J usage is TRBJ1-3, with a tentative D call TRBD1 (6 bases). CDR1 and CDR2 (germline): MDHEN, SYDVKM. Trimming cost V 5 bases and J 0 bases, with 14 bases left between them. The CDR3 has 16 residues. The CDR3 reads CASSADSHLSGNTIYF. Written as DNA, the CDR3 is TGTGCCAGCAGTGCGGACAGCCACCTCTCTGGAAACACCATATATTTT.

The chain uses TRBV6-5 and TRBJ1-1; D gene unclear. V was trimmed by 10 bases and J by 1 base, leaving 13 bases between them. Germline V gene data show CDR1 as MNHEY and CDR2 as SVGAGI. The length of the CDR3 is 13 residues. CDR3: CATRGIKNTEAFF. The CDR3 DNA reads as TGTGCCACGCGAGGGATAAAGAACACTGAAGCTTTCTTT.

The chain employs TRBV29-1 and TRBJ1-2; 7 nucleotides align to TRBD1. CDR3 length equals 15 residues. Unmatched junction bases numbered 9, after V lost 4 bases and J lost 1 base. Germline-derived CDR1 and CDR2 are SQVTM and ANQGSEA. The CDR3 DNA reads as TGCAGCGTTGGTAGTCGGGACAGTCTTAACTATGGCTACACCTTC. This gives the protein CSVGSRDSLNYGYTF. Looking up the rest from reference TRBV29-1 and TRBJ1-2 gives the full variable domain: SAVISQKPSRDICQRGTSLTIQCQVDSQVTMMFWYRQQPGQSLTLIATANQGSEATYESGFVIDKFPISRPNLTFSTLTVSNMSPEDSSIYLCSVGSRDSLNYGYTFGSGTRLTVV.

CDR3 DNA: TGTGCCAGCAGCCCCCCCCGACAGGGGAACACTGAAGCTTTCTTT. Translating gives CASSPPRQGNTEAFF. The gene calls are TRBV4-2 and TRBJ1-1; 7 nucleotides agree with TRBD1. The trim removed 4 bases at V and 1 base at J, leaving 6 bases unmatched. The CDR3 is made up of 15 amino acids. Germline lookup yields CDR1 LGHNA and CDR2 YNFKEQ.

This clone is a singleton in its sample. This chain links TRBV2 with TRBJ2-5; D is undetermined. Germline values: CDR1 SNHLY, CDR2 FYNNEI. The CDR3 is 12 amino acids. The ends were cut back, 3 bases at V and 4 bases at J, with 6 bases in the middle. The CDR3 DNA reads TGTGCCAGCAGTGACAGGCGAGAGACCCAGTACTTC. The encoded protein is CASSDRRETQYF.

In the case of this clone: The sample holds other DNA sequences that translate to the same CDR3. The chain employs TRBV5-1 and TRBJ1-1; perhaps TRBD1 as D (5 bases). Germline lookup yields CDR1 SGHRS and CDR2 YFSETQ. The CDR3 contains 11 residues. Trimming removed 5 bases from V and 3 bases from J, with 5 bases in between. For the CDR3, the DNA is TGCGCCAGCAGAGGGGACACTGAAGCTTTCTTT. It is translated as CASRGDTEAFF.

V and J are TRBV28 and TRBJ2-5, with 7 bases matching TRBD1. The CDR3 totals 13 residues. Germline values: CDR1 MDHEN, CDR2 SYDVKM. The junction had 8 bases not matched to a gene; V was cut back by 6 bases and J by 7 bases. CDR3 in DNA: TGTGCCAGCAGATTTACAGGGGTGGTGACCCAGTACTTC. Its protein product is CASRFTGVVTQYF.

This chain joins TRBV2 and TRBJ2-7, with 10 bases fitting TRBD1. The germline V gene has CDR1 SNHLY and CDR2 FYNNEI. This CDR3 region has 15 residues. V gave up 6 bases and J gave up 0 bases; unmatched junction bases: 5. In DNA form, the CDR3 reads TGTGCCAGCAGAAGGACAGGGGGGGTCTCCTACGAGCAGTACTTC. This translates into CASRRTGGVSYEQYF. Based on the CDR3 plus reference TRBV2 and TRBJ2-7, the full variable domain is EPEVTQTPSHQVTQMGQEVILRCVPISNHLYFYWYRQILGQKVEFLVSFYNNEISEKSEIFDDQFSVERPDGSNFTLKIRSTKLEDSAMYFCASRRTGGVSYEQYFGPGTRLTVT.

V is TRBV27 and J is TRBJ2-7; 9 nucleotides line up with TRBD1. V lost 7 bases and J lost 4; bases outside the gene matches: 14. This CDR3 contains 16 residues. The V gene's germline CDR1 is MNHEY and CDR2 SMNVEV (reference sequence). CDR3 DNA sequence: TGTGCCAGCACCTACCGAACCGGGACAGGGAGGTACGAGCAGTACTTC. Translation gives CASTYRTGTGRYEQYF.

This clone was detected only a few times. The chain has TRBV29-1 and TRBJ1-5; TRBD1 aligns across 11 bases. Losses at the gene ends were 0 bases for V and 15 bases for J; bases not matched to a gene: 1. CDR3 length equals 11 residues. Looked up from germline, CDR1 is SQVTM and CDR2 is ANQGSEA. This chain's CDR3 is CSVEDGTGGHF. The CDR3 DNA sequence: TGCAGCGTTGAAGACGGGACAGGGGGGCATTTT.

The V gene is TRBV4-1, the J gene TRBJ2-2; D gene unclear. Trimming removed 1 base from V and 7 bases from J, with 13 bases in between. Germline CDR1 reads MGHRA; CDR2 reads YSYEKL. The CDR3 is 15 residues long. CDR3 in amino acids: CASSQVVRFGGELFF. The CDR3 DNA reads TGCGCCAGCAGCCAAGTAGTCAGGTTCGGCGGGGAGCTGTTTTTT.

The CDR3 sequence is CASKGQGARRSSYNEQFF. As DNA, the CDR3 is TGTGCCAGTAAAGGGCAGGGGGCTCGTAGGAGCTCCTACAATGAGCAGTTCTTC. The chain uses TRBV19 and TRBJ2-1, with TRBD1 identical over 8 bases. Trimming at V came to 7 bases and at J to 0 bases, leaving 14 bases not matched to a gene. Germline CDR1 and CDR2: LNHDA and SQIVND (reference sequence). The CDR3 extends over 18 amino acids.

The rearrangement uses TRBV7-9 and TRBJ1-1; the D gene is possibly TRBD1 (6 bases). V lost 5 bases, J lost 1 base, and 20 bases lay in between. CDR3 length: 17 residues. The germline gives CDR1 SEHNR, CDR2 FQNEAQ (reference sequence). CDR3 coding DNA: TGTGCCAGCAGCCAGCCGCCCAGGGGCCTCGGGAACACTGAAGCTTTCTTT. This encodes CASSQPPRGLGNTEAFF.

This clone was counted a few times. The V and J genes are TRBV2 and TRBJ2-2, with no clear D. The CDR3 totals 13 residues. Per the germline V gene, CDR1 is SNHLY and CDR2 is FYNNEI. V was cut by 8 bases and J by 3 bases, with 10 bases left in between. The CDR3 loop reads CASLRVDTGELFF. CDR3 sequence (DNA): TGTGCCAGCCTTAGAGTGGACACCGGGGAGCTGTTTTTT.

This rearrangement joins TRBV2 to TRBJ1-2; 8 nucleotides agree with TRBD1. V was pared by 10 bases and J by 8 bases, with 12 bases of the junction left unmatched. Germline V gene lookup returns CDR1 SNHLY and CDR2 FYNNEI. The CDR3 covers 13 residues. The CDR3 DNA reads TGTGCCAAGAGAGCGACAGGGGCTGGAGGCTACACCTTC. Encoded protein: CAKRATGAGGYTF.

V is TRBV5-4 and J is TRBJ2-5; TRBD2 matches at 10 bases. The CDR3 runs to 15 residues. Germline loops: CDR1 SGHNT, CDR2 YYREEE (reference sequence). V lost 1 base, J lost 5 bases, and 5 bases stayed unmatched. The CDR3 DNA sequence: TGTGCCAGCAGCTTGAGCGGGGGGGCCTATGAGACCCAGTACTTC. As protein: CASSLSGGAYETQYF.

The chain has TRBV6-5 and TRBJ1-1; 7 nucleotides match TRBD1. V shed 9 bases and J 0 bases; nucleotides not matched to a gene: 7. Germline V gene sequence: CDR1 MNHEY, CDR2 SVGAGI. This CDR3 is built from 14 residues. CDR3 in DNA: TGTGCCAGTAGAGCCGGGACAGTGAACACTGAAGCTTTCTTT. It codes for CASRAGTVNTEAFF.

This chain links TRBV29-1 with TRBJ1-3; D is unclear. The CDR3 consists of 16 residues. Germline V gene data show CDR1 as SQVTM and CDR2 as ANQGSEA. V gave up 7 bases and J gave up 0 bases, with 19 bases separating them. In DNA, the CDR3 is TGCAGCGCCGAACGACTATCGAGAGACTCTGGAAACACCATATATTTT. Its protein is CSAERLSRDSGNTIYF.

The V and J genes are TRBV5-4 and TRBJ2-3, with D possibly matching TRBD1 (6 bases). Germline CDR1 and CDR2: SGHNT and YYREEE (reference sequence). V gave up 3 bases and J gave up 4 bases, with 15 bases separating them. The CDR3 is made up of 15 amino acids. The CDR3 nucleotides read TGTGCCAGCAGCTCAACACAGGGTAGCGCAGATACGCAGTATTTT. It specifies CASSSTQGSADTQYF.

The rearrangement links TRBV6-5 to TRBJ2-5; D gene ambiguous. Germline CDR1 and CDR2: MNHEY and SVGAGI. The CDR3 sequence is 14 residues long. The V end lost 6 bases, the J end lost 0 bases, and 11 bases lay between the germline ends. This chain's CDR3 is CASRLQTYQETQYF. The CDR3 bases are TGTGCCAGCAGATTACAGACGTACCAAGAGACCCAGTACTTC.

This clone was seen only a few times. The chain uses TRBV6-6 and TRBJ2-7, with 8 bases matching TRBD1. The J segment lost 3 bases and the V segment lost 7 bases, leaving 11 bases of the junction unmatched. Germline V gene data show CDR1 as MNHNY and CDR2 as SVGAGI (reference sequence). The CDR3 totals 15 residues. Here the CDR3 DNA reads TGTGCCAGCAATCCCGCGACAGGGGACTTCTACGAGCAGTACTTC. Amino acid sequence: CASNPATGDFYEQYF.

The rearrangement joins TRBV5-1 to TRBJ1-1, with 7 bases fitting TRBD1. CDR3 size: 15 residues. Unmatched junction bases numbered 7, after V lost 0 bases and J lost 5 bases. Germline CDR1 reads SGHRS; CDR2 reads YFSETQ. Here the CDR3 reads CASSLGGGSKTEAFF. The CDR3 nucleotides read TGCGCCAGCAGCTTGGGAGGGGGCTCGAAGACTGAAGCTTTCTTT.

The CDR3 region is CASSLRGFDYNEQFF. In nucleotides, the CDR3 is TGTGCCAGCAGCTTGCGGGGGTTTGACTACAATGAGCAGTTCTTC. The V call is TRBV5-6, the J call TRBJ2-1; a possible D gene is TRBD2 (6 bases). Trimming took 1 base from V and 3 from J, leaving 11 bases between them. CDR1 SGHDT and CDR2 YYEEEE come from the germline V gene. This CDR3 has 15 residues.

This chain joins TRBV6-6 and TRBJ1-5; maybe TRBD1 (6 bases). The CDR3 is 14 residues long. Deletions cut 7 bases from V and 2 bases from J, with 12 bases between. Germline V gives CDR1 MNHNY, CDR2 SVGAGI (reference sequence). CDR3 nucleotides: TGTGCCAGCACCCGACAGGCCGGCAATCAGCCCCAGCATTTT. This codes for CASTRQAGNQPQHF.

J is TRBJ2-6 and V is TRBV19; unclear D gene. This CDR3 comprises 17 residues. Germline assignment: CDR1 LNHDA and CDR2 SQIVND (reference sequence). V dropped 5 bases and J dropped 1 base, with 15 bases sitting between them. CDR3 DNA sequence: TGTGCCAGTAGTTCGCGCGATAGAGTTTCTGGGGCCAACGTCCTGACTTTC. It translates to CASSSRDRVSGANVLTF.